Below, 29 T cell receptor beta chains from the same sample are listed, as sequenced in a study of T cell changes during pregnancy in multiple sclerosis. Some clones are missing from TCRdb's copy, which holds only in-frame ones; the method was immunoSEQ multiplex PCR. The data show approximately 70,000 clones, over 85% seen once. Specimen: peripheral blood, collected in the second trimester of pregnancy. The receptors were gathered from a female donor with multiple sclerosis, enrolled in a pregnancy study.

This chain uses TRBV27 with TRBJ2-1; TRBD1 agrees at 7 bases. From germline, CDR1 is MNHEY and CDR2 SMNVEV (reference sequence). The CDR3 loop spans 17 amino acids. The ends lost 5 bases at V and 0 bases at J; junction bases unmatched: 10. The CDR3 DNA sequence: TGTGCCAGCAGTACCCTCCCGGGACAGATCTCCTACAATGAGCAGTTCTTC. Protein: CASSTLPGQISYNEQFF.

The V gene is TRBV5-4, the J gene TRBJ2-7, with 10 nucleotides matching TRBD1. CDR3 length: 14 amino acids. V lost 4 bases to trimming and J lost 1 base; unmatched junction nucleotides: 2. Germline V CDR1 and CDR2: SGHNT, YYREEE (reference sequence). The CDR3 spells CASSPDRGSYEQYF. The CDR3 DNA follows: TGTGCCAGCAGCCCGGACAGGGGGTCCTACGAGCAGTACTTC.

The chain has TRBV7-2 and TRBJ1-4; 7 bases are a match to TRBD1. Losses at the gene ends were 5 bases for V and 4 bases for J; bases not matched to a gene: 4. Germline V gene sequence: CDR1 SGHTA, CDR2 FQGNSA. This CDR3 has 14 amino acids. CDR3 sequence: CASSMGQRNEKLFF. In DNA form, the CDR3 reads TGTGCCAGCAGCATGGGACAGCGTAATGAAAAACTGTTTTTT.

The CDR3 spells CASSPFGRENNEQFF. In nucleotides, the CDR3 is TGTGCCAGTTCACCGTTCGGACGGGAAAACAATGAGCAGTTCTTC. J is TRBJ2-1 and V is TRBV19; D might be TRBD2 (5 bases). This CDR3 is 15 amino acids long. CDR1 is LNHDA and CDR2 is SQIVND in the germline V gene (reference sequence). The V end was cut by 8 bases, the J end by 5 bases, with 19 bases between.

This clone was observed a single time. V gene TRBV7-3 combines with J gene TRBJ2-3, with D maybe TRBD2 (6 bases). V was pared by 2 bases and J by 5 bases, with 23 bases between. The germline V gene has CDR1 SGHTA and CDR2 FQGTGA. The CDR3 extends over 18 amino acids. The CDR3 reads CASSLGPQGWDFEDTQYF. As DNA, the CDR3 is TGTGCCAGCAGCTTAGGCCCCCAAGGCTGGGACTTCGAAGATACGCAGTATTTT.

The rearrangement links TRBV9 to TRBJ2-7; 9 nucleotides line up with TRBD2. This CDR3 contains 17 residues. Per the germline V gene, CDR1 is SGDLS and CDR2 is YYNGEE. V trimming: 0 bases; J trimming: 5 bases; junction bases outside the gene matches: 12. CDR3 sequence reads: CASSVGSSGIRAHEQYF. Here the CDR3 DNA reads TGTGCCAGCAGCGTAGGATCTAGCGGGATACGGGCTCACGAGCAGTACTTC.

This sequence joins TRBV4-1 and TRBJ1-1; no firm D call. The CDR3 extends over 14 amino acids. In germline, CDR1 is MGHRA, CDR2 YSYEKL. The V gene lost 0 bases and the J gene lost 4 bases, with 9 bases spanning the gap. DNA for the CDR3: TGCGCCAGCAGCCAAGATTTCGGGTCCACTGAAGCTTTCTTT. This sequence encodes CASSQDFGSTEAFF.

The V call is TRBV5-4, the J call TRBJ1-4; D unclear. CDR1 is SGHNT and CDR2 is YYREEE in the germline V gene (reference sequence). The CDR3 sequence is 15 residues long. Trimming cost V 1 base and J 3 bases, with 10 bases left between them. The DNA of the CDR3 is TGTGCCAGCAGCTTGAACGGTCGTGCTAATGAAAAACTGTTTTTT. Encoded protein: CASSLNGRANEKLFF.

V is TRBV5-1 and J is TRBJ2-1; 8 bases are shared with TRBD2. V trimming: 1 base; J trimming: 10 bases; junction bases outside the gene matches: 7. The germline V gene has CDR1 SGHRS and CDR2 YFSETQ. The CDR3 consists of 14 residues. The CDR3 region has the DNA TGCGCCAGCAGCTTGTCCGGGAGGGGATTGGAGCAGTTCTTC. Protein: CASSLSGRGLEQFF.

The V call is TRBV6-6, the J call TRBJ2-7, with 7 bases that match TRBD1. Germline CDR1 reads MNHNY; CDR2 reads SVGAGI (reference sequence). V shed 5 bases, J shed 6 bases, and the junction held 13 bases outside the gene matches. CDR3 length equals 15 residues. CDR3 loop: CASSPRGFGSGEQYF. CDR3 nucleotides: TGTGCCAGCAGTCCCAGGGGGTTTGGTTCGGGCGAGCAGTACTTC.

The V gene is TRBV4-2, the J gene TRBJ2-7; 9 bases match TRBD1. In germline, CDR1 is LGHNA, CDR2 YNFKEQ. V was pared by 8 bases and J by 6 bases, with 5 bases of the junction left unmatched. The CDR3 is 12 residues long. CDR3 DNA sequence: TGTGCCAGCGGGGGACAGGGAGGCGAGCAGTACTTC. This translates into CASGGQGGEQYF.

The J gene is TRBJ2-7, the V gene TRBV18; 10 bases are shared with TRBD2. With 4 bases clipped from V and 4 bases from J, the junction kept 19 bases outside the gene matches. CDR1 and CDR2 from the germline V gene are KGHSH and LQKENI. This CDR3 has 19 residues. DNA of the CDR3: TGTGCCAGCTCACTCCTCAAGCGGGGGGGCGCGGGGGAGGGGTACGAGCAGTACTTC. Translated: CASSLLKRGGAGEGYEQYF.

The CDR3 nucleotides are TGTGCCAGCAGTTTCCCTCCCGGGAGGGACACCGGGGAGCTGTTTTTT. This encodes CASSFPPGRDTGELFF. The chain couples TRBV6-5 to TRBJ2-2; TRBD2 aligns across 8 bases. V shed 4 bases, J shed 3 bases, and the junction held 7 bases outside the gene matches. Per germline, CDR1 MNHEY and CDR2 SVGAGI. There are 16 residues in the CDR3.

This clone was recorded a few times. The V call is TRBV7-2, the J call TRBJ1-6; D remains unclear. Trimming pared 6 bases from V and 7 bases from J, leaving 4 bases between. Germline V CDR1 and CDR2: SGHTA, FQGNSA. The CDR3 consists of 11 residues. The CDR3 DNA reads as TGTGCCAGCAGACTCAATTCACCCCTCCACTTT. Translating it yields CASRLNSPLHF.

The V gene is TRBV7-9, the J gene TRBJ2-3; D unclear. The CDR3 has 13 amino acids. Germline V gene data show CDR1 as SEHNR and CDR2 as FQNEAQ (reference sequence). Trimming removed 5 bases at V and 5 bases at J, with 11 bases between. CDR3 sequence (DNA): TGTGCCAGCAGCCCCCCCGGCGGAGATACGCAGTATTTT. Its protein is CASSPPGGDTQYF.

This clone came up a few times. The rearrangement uses TRBV7-2 and TRBJ2-2, with 11 bases fitting TRBD1. J lost 5 bases, V lost 5 bases, and 4 bases had no gene match. Per germline, CDR1 SGHTA and CDR2 FQGNSA. This CDR3 region has 15 residues. This chain's CDR3 is CASSADRGRTGELFF. CDR3 nucleotides: TGTGCCAGCAGCGCGGACAGGGGGCGAACCGGGGAGCTGTTTTTT.

This sequence joins TRBV6-6 and TRBJ1-1; 8 bases are a match to TRBD1. V was clipped by 5 bases and J by 7 bases; unmatched bases: 6. Germline V lookup: CDR1 MNHNY, CDR2 SVGAGI (reference sequence). The CDR3 is made up of 13 amino acids. CDR3 protein: CASSKGQGNEAFF. In DNA form, the CDR3 reads TGTGCCAGCAGTAAAGGACAGGGCAATGAAGCTTTCTTT.

CDR3 nucleotide sequence: TGTGCCAGCAGCAAGACCGGGACTCACCATTCCTACAATGAGCAGTTCTTC. This codes for CASSKTGTHHSYNEQFF. The chain joins TRBV21-1 to TRBJ2-1; TRBD2 is the table's D call, not checked against the DNA. TRBV21-1 is a documented pseudogene. The CDR3 has 17 amino acids.

This chain links TRBV7-2 with TRBJ1-1; tentatively, D is TRBD1 (6 bases). Trimming stripped 8 bases from V and 2 bases from J, with 12 bases between. This CDR3 contains 13 residues. Per the germline V gene, CDR1 is SGHTA and CDR2 is FQGNSA. This CDR3 reads CASCKQGNTEAFF. The CDR3, as DNA: TGTGCCAGCTGCAAACAGGGAAACACTGAAGCTTTCTTT.

The genes are TRBV15 and TRBJ1-2; D is undetermined. This CDR3 region has 13 residues. Looked up from germline, CDR1 is LNHNV and CDR2 is YYDKDF (reference sequence). V shed 3 bases and J shed 7 bases, with 12 bases lying between them. The CDR3 region is CATSRAPETGYTF. DNA of the CDR3: TGTGCCACCAGCAGGGCCCCAGAAACTGGCTACACCTTC.

CDR3 loop: CASSAGGKGIYGYTF. The CDR3 DNA sequence: TGCGCCAGCAGCGCGGGGGGGAAAGGGATCTATGGCTACACCTTC. The V and J genes are TRBV5-1 and TRBJ1-2; a possible D gene is TRBD1 (5 bases). Germline V CDR1 and CDR2: SGHRS, YFSETQ. The V end was cut by 4 bases, the J end by 4 bases, with 17 bases between. CDR3 size: 15 residues. The variable domain in full, completed from reference TRBV5-1 and TRBJ1-2, reads KAGVTQTPRYLIKTRGQQVTLSCSPISGHRSVSWYQQTPGQGLQFLFEYFSETQRNKGNFPGRFSGRQFSNSRSEMNVSTLELGDSALYLCASSAGGKGIYGYTFGSGTRLTVV.

The rearrangement joins TRBV11-2 to TRBJ2-1; 12 bases are shared with TRBD2. CDR3 size: 15 residues. Germline V CDR1 and CDR2: SGHAT, FQNNGV. With V trimmed by 6 bases and J by 7 bases, 7 bases remained unmatched. CDR3 loop: CASSSLAGGLNEQFF. The CDR3 DNA reads TGTGCCAGCAGTTCACTAGCGGGAGGTCTGAATGAGCAGTTCTTC.

In this sample, this clone turned up a few times. The V and J genes are TRBV7-7 and TRBJ2-1; the D gene is possibly TRBD1 (6 bases). Trimming took off 5 bases at V and 9 bases at J, with 11 bases between the two ends. The CDR3 length is 12 residues. Germline CDR1 is SSHAT and CDR2 is FNYEAQ (reference sequence). CDR3 sequence: CASSATGFEQFF. The DNA of the CDR3 is TGTGCCAGCAGCGCAACAGGGTTTGAGCAGTTCTTC.

The rearrangement links TRBV7-2 to TRBJ2-1; D is unresolved. V shed 5 bases and J shed 0 bases, with 11 bases lying between them. CDR1 and CDR2 from the germline V gene are SGHTA and FQGNSA. The CDR3 extends over 15 amino acids. This chain's CDR3 is CASSPRASSYNEQFF. As DNA, the CDR3 is TGTGCCAGCAGCCCTCGCGCTAGCTCCTACAATGAGCAGTTCTTC.

This rearrangement joins TRBV10-3 to TRBJ1-5; D possibly corresponds to TRBD1 (6 bases). CDR3 length: 14 residues. V lost 0 bases to trimming and J lost 6 bases, with 9 bases between them. Per germline, CDR1 ENHRY and CDR2 SYGVKD. The CDR3 coding sequence is TGTGCCATCAGTGAGTCGATGGGGGCTCAGCCCCAGCATTTT. This sequence encodes CAISESMGAQPQHF.

This clone appeared once. The chain employs TRBV6-1 and TRBJ1-1, with TRBD1 matching 9 bases. This CDR3 has 15 amino acids. Germline V gives CDR1 MNHNS, CDR2 SASEGT. The ends lost 5 bases at V and 5 bases at J; junction bases unmatched: 9. CDR3 loop: CASSPTGTGKTEAFF. In nucleotides, the CDR3 is TGTGCCAGCAGTCCGACCGGGACAGGGAAAACTGAAGCTTTCTTT.

The chain is built from TRBV7-9 and TRBJ1-2; no clear D gene. Trimming cost V 5 bases and J 3 bases, with 10 bases left between them. This CDR3 has 13 residues. Germline CDR1 is SEHNR and CDR2 is FQNEAQ (reference sequence). The DNA for the CDR3 is TGTGCCAGCAGCGGTGGGCAGGACTATGGCTACACCTTC. Its protein is CASSGGQDYGYTF.

This clone was observed a single time. The V call is TRBV30, the J call TRBJ1-2, with 8 bases lining up with TRBD1. Trimming at V came to 3 bases and at J to 4 bases, leaving 1 base not matched to a gene. Germline V gives CDR1 GTSNPN, CDR2 SVGIG (reference sequence). The CDR3 runs 12 residues. The CDR3 nucleotides are TGTGCCTGGAGGGACAGGGCCTATGGCTACACCTTC. This encodes CAWRDRAYGYTF. The variable domain in full, completed from reference TRBV30 and TRBJ1-2, reads SQTIHQWPATLVQPVGSPLSLECTVEGTSNPNLYWYRQAAGRGLQLLFYSVGIGQISSEVPQNLSASRPQDRQFILSSKKLLLSDSGFYLCAWRDRAYGYTFGSGTRLTVV.

The chain recombines TRBV19 with TRBJ1-6; perhaps TRBD1 as D (6 bases). V was trimmed by 3 bases and J by 6 bases, leaving 6 bases between them. This CDR3 region has 13 residues. Germline V CDR1 and CDR2: LNHDA, SQIVND (reference sequence). CDR3 nucleotide sequence: TGTGCCAGTAGTATCAGGGGTAATTCACCCCTCCACTTT. Its translation is CASSIRGNSPLHF. The full variable domain, in which reference TRBV19 and TRBJ1-6 provide the parts outside the CDR3, is DGGITQSPKYLFRKEGQNVTLSCEQNLNHDAMYWYRQDPGQGLRLIYYSQIVNDFQKGDIAEGYSVSREKKESFPLTVTSAQKNPTAFYLCASSIRGNSPLHFGNGTRLTVT.